This TCR beta chain was recovered during a study of siplizumab effects on memory and regulatory T cells. Overall study results and limits: Siplizumab significantly lowered the alloreactive sequences that could be traced to unstimulated CD4+ memory cells. Poor capture below about 10^-5 frequency left most alloreactive clones unmapped to unstimulated subsets.

On this clone: As yet, its antigen is unknown.

The V end lost 5 bases, the J end lost 3 bases, and 14 bases lay between the germline ends. This CDR3 contains 14 residues. Germline CDR1 and CDR2: MNHEY and SVGAGI. Profiling relied on immunoSEQ multiplex PCR, and the TCRdb table lists in-frame clones only, not all of them. The sample carries roughly 62,000 clones, about 80% recorded once. The chain uses TRBV6-5 and TRBJ2-7; perhaps D is TRBD1 or TRBD2 (5 bases each). This TCR came from a human donor in good health. The sequenced sample was memory CD4+ T cells sorted from blood. The DNA for the CDR3 is TGTGCCAGCAGTCCGGGACGGATTGACTACGAGCAGTACTTC. This translates into CASSPGRIDYEQYF.